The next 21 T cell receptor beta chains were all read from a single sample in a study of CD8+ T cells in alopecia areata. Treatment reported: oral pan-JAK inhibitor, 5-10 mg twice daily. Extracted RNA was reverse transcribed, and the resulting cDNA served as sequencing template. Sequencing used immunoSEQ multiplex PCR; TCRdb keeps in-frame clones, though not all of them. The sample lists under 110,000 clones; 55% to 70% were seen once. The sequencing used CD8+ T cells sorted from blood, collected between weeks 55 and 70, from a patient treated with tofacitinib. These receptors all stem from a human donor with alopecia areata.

CDR3 DNA: TGCGCCAGCAGCTGGACCAGAGGGTCTGGGGACGAGCAGTACTTC. It encodes CASSWTRGSGDEQYF. The V call is TRBV5-1, the J call TRBJ2-7, with a weak D call TRBD2 (5 bases). Germline V gives CDR1 SGHRS, CDR2 YFSETQ. Trimming took off 3 bases at V and 5 bases at J, with 18 bases between the two ends. The CDR3 runs 15 residues.

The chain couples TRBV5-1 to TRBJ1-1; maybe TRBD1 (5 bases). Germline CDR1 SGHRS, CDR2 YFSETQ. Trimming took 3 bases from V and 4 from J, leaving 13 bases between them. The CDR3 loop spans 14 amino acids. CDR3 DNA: TGCGCCAGCAGCTCGACGAGGCAGGGCACTGAAGCTTTCTTT. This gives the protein CASSSTRQGTEAFF. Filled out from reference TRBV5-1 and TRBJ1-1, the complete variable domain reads KAGVTQTPRYLIKTRGQQVTLSCSPISGHRSVSWYQQTPGQGLQFLFEYFSETQRNKGNFPGRFSGRQFSNSRSEMNVSTLELGDSALYLCASSSTRQGTEAFFGQGTRLTVV.

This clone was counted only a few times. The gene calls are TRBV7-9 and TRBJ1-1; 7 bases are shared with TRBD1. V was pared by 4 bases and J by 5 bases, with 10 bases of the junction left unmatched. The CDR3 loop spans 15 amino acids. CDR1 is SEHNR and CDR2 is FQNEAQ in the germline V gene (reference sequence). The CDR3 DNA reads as TGTGCCAGCAGCTCACCAGGGGGTCGATGGACTGAAGCTTTCTTT. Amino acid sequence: CASSSPGGRWTEAFF.

The DNA of the CDR3 is TGCGCCAGCAATCAGCAGTACTTC. Protein sequence: CASNQQYF. The chain links TRBV5-1 to TRBJ2-7; no reliable D call. V was clipped by 6 bases and J by 8 bases, with 3 bases between them. CDR1 and CDR2 from the germline V gene are SGHRS and YFSETQ. The CDR3 is 8 amino acids.

CDR3 sequence (DNA): TGTGCCAGTAGTATCGGGCCAAGGGAAGCTTTCTTT. Its protein product is CASSIGPREAFF. The chain is built from TRBV19 and TRBJ1-1, with D unclear. Germline CDR1 reads LNHDA; CDR2 reads SQIVND (reference sequence). The V end lost 3 bases, the J end lost 8 bases, and 10 bases lay between the germline ends. The CDR3 has 12 amino acids.

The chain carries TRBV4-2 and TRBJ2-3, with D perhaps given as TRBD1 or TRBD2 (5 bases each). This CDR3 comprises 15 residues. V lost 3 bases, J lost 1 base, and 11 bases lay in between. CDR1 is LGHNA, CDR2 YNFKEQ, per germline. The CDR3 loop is CASSQGDPGTDTQYF. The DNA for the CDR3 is TGTGCCAGCAGCCAGGGGGACCCTGGCACAGATACGCAGTATTTT.

CDR3 coding DNA: TGTGCCAGCAGTGAGGCAGGCGGGGGGTCGTCTGGGGCCAACGTCCTGACTTTC. It specifies CASSEAGGGSSGANVLTF. The rearrangement links TRBV2 to TRBJ2-6, with 8 bases matching TRBD2. Losses at the gene ends were 3 bases for V and 1 base for J; bases not matched to a gene: 8. CDR1 SNHLY and CDR2 FYNNEI come from the germline V gene. The CDR3 extends over 18 amino acids. The whole variable domain, remainder taken from reference TRBV2 and TRBJ2-6, is EPEVTQTPSHQVTQMGQEVILRCVPISNHLYFYWYRQILGQKVEFLVSFYNNEISEKSEIFDDQFSVERPDGSNFTLKIRSTKLEDSAMYFCASSEAGGGSSGANVLTFGAGSRLTVL.

This CDR3 is CAWIKGAGGELFF. The CDR3 DNA is TGTGCCTGGATAAAGGGGGCTGGCGGGGAGCTGTTTTTT. This chain uses TRBV30 with TRBJ2-2, with TRBD1 matching 7 bases. CDR1 is GTSNPN, CDR2 SVGIG, per germline (reference sequence). Trimming cost V 4 bases and J 7 bases; bases outside gene matches: 6. This CDR3 is 13 amino acids long.

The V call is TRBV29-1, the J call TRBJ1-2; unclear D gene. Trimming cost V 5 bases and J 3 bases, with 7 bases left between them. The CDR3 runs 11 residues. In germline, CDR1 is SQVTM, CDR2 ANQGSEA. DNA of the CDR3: TGCAGCGTTAGTCGGGACTATGGCTACACCTTC. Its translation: CSVSRDYGYTF.

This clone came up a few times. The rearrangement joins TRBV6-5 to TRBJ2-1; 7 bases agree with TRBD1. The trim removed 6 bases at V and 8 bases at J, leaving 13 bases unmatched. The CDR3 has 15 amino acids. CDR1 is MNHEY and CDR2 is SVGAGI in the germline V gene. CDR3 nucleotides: TGTGCCAGCAGCGACAGGGCGTGGGCAATACATGAGCAGTTCTTC. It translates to CASSDRAWAIHEQFF.

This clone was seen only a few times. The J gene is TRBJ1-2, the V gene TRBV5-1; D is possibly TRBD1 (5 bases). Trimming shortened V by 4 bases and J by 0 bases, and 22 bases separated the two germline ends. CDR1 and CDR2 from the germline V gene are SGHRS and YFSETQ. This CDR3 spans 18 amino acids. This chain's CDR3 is CASSPVGEHLPANYGYTF. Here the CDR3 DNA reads TGCGCCAGCAGCCCGGTGGGGGAGCACCTTCCAGCTAACTATGGCTACACCTTC.

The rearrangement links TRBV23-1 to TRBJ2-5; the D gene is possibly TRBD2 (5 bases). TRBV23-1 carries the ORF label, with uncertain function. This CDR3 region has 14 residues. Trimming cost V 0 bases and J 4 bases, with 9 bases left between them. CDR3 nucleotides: TGCGCCAGCAGTCAATCCGGGATACGAGAGACCCAGTACTTC. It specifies CASSQSGIRETQYF.

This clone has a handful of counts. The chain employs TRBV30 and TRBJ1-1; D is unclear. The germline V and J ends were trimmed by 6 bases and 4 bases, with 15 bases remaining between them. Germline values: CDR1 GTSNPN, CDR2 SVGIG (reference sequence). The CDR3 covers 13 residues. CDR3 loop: CACWEGGFTEAFF. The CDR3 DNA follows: TGTGCCTGCTGGGAGGGAGGATTCACTGAAGCTTTCTTT.

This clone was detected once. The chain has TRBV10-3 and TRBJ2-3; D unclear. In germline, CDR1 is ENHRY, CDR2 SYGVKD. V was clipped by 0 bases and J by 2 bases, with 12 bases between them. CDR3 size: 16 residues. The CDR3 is CAISESEREITDTQYF. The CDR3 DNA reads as TGTGCCATCAGTGAGTCGGAGCGCGAGATCACAGATACGCAGTATTTT.

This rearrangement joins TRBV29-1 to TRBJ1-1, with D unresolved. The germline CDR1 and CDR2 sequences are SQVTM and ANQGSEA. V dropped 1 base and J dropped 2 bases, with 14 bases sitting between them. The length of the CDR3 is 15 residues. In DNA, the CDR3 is TGCAGCGTTGAAGTTCCGAAGGGCCGTAACACTGAAGCTTTCTTT. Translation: CSVEVPKGRNTEAFF.

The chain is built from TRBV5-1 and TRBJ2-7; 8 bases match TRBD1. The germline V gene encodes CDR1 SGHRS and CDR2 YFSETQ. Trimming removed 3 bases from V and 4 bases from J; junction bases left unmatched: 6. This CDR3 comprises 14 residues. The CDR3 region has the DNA TGCGCCAGCAGCTCCCGGACAGGGCCGTACGAGCAGTACTTC. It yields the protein CASSSRTGPYEQYF.

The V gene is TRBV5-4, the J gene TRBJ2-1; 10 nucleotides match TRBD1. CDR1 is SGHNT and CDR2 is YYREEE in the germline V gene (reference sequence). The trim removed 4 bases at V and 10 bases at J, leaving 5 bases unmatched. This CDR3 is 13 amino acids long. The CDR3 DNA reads TGTGCCAGCAGCGGGGGACAGGGGAGCGAGCAGTTCTTC. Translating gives CASSGGQGSEQFF.

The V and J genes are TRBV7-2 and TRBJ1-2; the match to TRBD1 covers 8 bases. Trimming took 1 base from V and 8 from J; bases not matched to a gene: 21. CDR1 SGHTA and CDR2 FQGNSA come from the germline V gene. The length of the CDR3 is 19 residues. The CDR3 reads CASSLGVVIPTDRASGYTF. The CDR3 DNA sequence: TGTGCCAGCAGCTTAGGGGTGGTCATCCCTACGGACAGGGCGTCCGGCTACACCTTC. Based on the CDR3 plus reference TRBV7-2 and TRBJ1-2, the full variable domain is GAGVSQSPSNKVTEKGKDVELRCDPISGHTALYWYRQSLGQGLEFLIYFQGNSAPDKSGLPSDRFSAERTGGSVSTLTIQRTQQEDSAVYLCASSLGVVIPTDRASGYTFGSGTRLTVV.

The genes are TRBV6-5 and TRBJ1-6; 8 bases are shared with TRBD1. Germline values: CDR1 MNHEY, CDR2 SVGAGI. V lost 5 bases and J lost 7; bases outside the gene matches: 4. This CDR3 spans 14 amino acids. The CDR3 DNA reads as TGTGCCAGCAGTCACCGGACAGGGAATTCACCCCTCCACTTT. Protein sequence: CASSHRTGNSPLHF.

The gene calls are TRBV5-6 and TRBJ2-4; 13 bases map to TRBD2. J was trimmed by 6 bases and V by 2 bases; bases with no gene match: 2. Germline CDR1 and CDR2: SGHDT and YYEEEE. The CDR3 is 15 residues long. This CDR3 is CASSLGTSGVNIQYF. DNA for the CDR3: TGTGCCAGCAGCTTAGGGACTAGCGGGGTAAACATTCAGTACTTC.

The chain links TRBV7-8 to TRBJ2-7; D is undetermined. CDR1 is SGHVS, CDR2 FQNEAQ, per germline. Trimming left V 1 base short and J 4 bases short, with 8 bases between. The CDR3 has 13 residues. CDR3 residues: CASSLEVPYEQYF. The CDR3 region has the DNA TGTGCCAGCAGCTTAGAAGTACCATACGAGCAGTACTTC.